Below, 24 T cell receptor beta chains from the same sample are listed, as sequenced in a study of T cell repertoires in cytomegalovirus infection (dated by TCRdb to between 2017 and 2020). Sequencing relied on an Illumina HiSeq 1500. TCRdb reran the public reads through fastp at Q25 and MiXCR, keeping productive beta chains. Each record represents a unique CDR3 protein, reported with the most common genes and DNA among its rows. The sample table records under 850,000 distinct CDR3 sequences; 35% to 45% of these occur just once. Clones ranked in the top ten supply 2.8% of the sample. The sample consisted of PBMCs. These receptors all stem from a human donor in good health (CMV status not recorded). Some clones in this sample may be carry-over from other donors' samples.

The chain links TRBV6-6 to TRBJ2-2; 8 nucleotides agree with TRBD1. The CDR3 sequence is 16 residues long. J gave up 1 base and V 5 bases, and 6 bases lay outside the gene matches. From germline, CDR1 is MNHNY and CDR2 SVGAGI (reference sequence). CDR3 region: CASSVSGTGNTGELFF. In DNA, the CDR3 is TGTGCCAGCAGTGTGTCCGGGACAGGGAACACCGGGGAGCTGTTTTTT.

The V call is TRBV19, the J call TRBJ2-3; 7 nucleotides align to TRBD1. After removal of 7 bases from V and 2 bases from J, the junction contained 6 bases not matched to a gene. Germline values: CDR1 LNHDA, CDR2 SQIVND (reference sequence). The CDR3 totals 14 residues. The CDR3 coding sequence is TGTGCCAGTAAGAGGGGGCTCGACACAGATACGCAGTATTTT. Its protein product is CASKRGLDTDTQYF.

Concerning this clonotype: A read error may produce the germline difference seen at one junction end. This rearrangement joins TRBV5-1 to TRBJ2-3; 13 bases agree with TRBD2. Germline lookup yields CDR1 SGHRS and CDR2 YFSETQ. The CDR3 runs to 16 residues. CDR3 coding DNA: TGCGCCCGCAGCTTATCACTAGCGGGAGGGCCAGATACGCAGTATTTT. This gives the protein CARSLSLAGGPDTQYF.

J is TRBJ1-5 and V is TRBV19, with 9 bases aligning to TRBD1. The CDR3 is 15 residues long. After removal of 4 bases from V and 7 bases from J, the junction contained 8 bases not matched to a gene. Germline CDR1 reads LNHDA; CDR2 reads SQIVND (reference sequence). The CDR3 DNA sequence: TGTGCCAGTAGTAAAAACAGGGGGCGAAGACAGCCCCAGCATTTT. Its protein is CASSKNRGRRQPQHF.

This clonotype was counted a single time. Since no conserved phenylalanine or tryptophan closes the CDR3, a read error is the likely cause. This chain uses TRBV28 with TRBJ2-1, with a tentative D call TRBD1 (5 bases). This CDR3 comprises 16 residues. With 1 base removed from V and 4 bases from J, the gap between germline ends came to 14 bases. CDR1 MDHEN and CDR2 SYDVKM come from the germline V gene. The CDR3 nucleotides read TGTGCCAGCAGTTTATTAGGACATCGGAAATACAATGAGCAGTTCTTA. Residues: CASSLLGHRKYNEQFL.

As to this clonotype: Without the conserved terminal phenylalanine or tryptophan, this CDR3 likely stems from a read error. V is TRBV24-1 and J is TRBJ2-1; D gene ambiguous. Per germline, CDR1 KGHDR and CDR2 SFDVKD. The ends were cut back, 0 bases at V and 8 bases at J, with 4 bases in the middle. CDR3 length equals 12 residues. CDR3 DNA sequence: TGTGCCACCAGTGATTTGTTCCATGAGCAGTTCTTA. Translated: CATSDLFHEQFL.

V is TRBV6-1 and J is TRBJ2-1; 8 nucleotides agree with TRBD1. Germline trimming cut 6 bases from V and 3 bases from J; bases unmatched to any gene: 10. Germline CDR1 and CDR2: MNHNS and SASEGT. CDR3 length: 16 residues. The CDR3 DNA reads TGTGCCAGCAGGAAACAAGGACAGGGAGGCTACAATGAGCAGTTCTTC. It is translated as CASRKQGQGGYNEQFF.

Many counts were recorded for this clonotype. V usage is TRBV28 and J usage is TRBJ1-5, with unresolved D. V shed 9 bases and J shed 2 bases, with 20 bases lying between them. The germline V gene has CDR1 MDHEN and CDR2 SYDVKM. CDR3 length: 16 residues. CDR3 sequence: CASNAGSNLGNQPQHF. CDR3 coding DNA: TGTGCCAGTAATGCGGGCTCCAACTTGGGCAATCAGCCCCAGCATTTT.

The chain employs TRBV20-1 and TRBJ2-7; no firm D call. Per the germline V gene, CDR1 is DFQATT and CDR2 is SNEGSKA (reference sequence). Trimming took 0 bases from V and 5 from J, leaving 2 bases between them. The CDR3 spans 10 residues. The CDR3 bases are TGCAGTGCTAGAGAAGACGAGCAGTACTTC. Translation gives CSAREDEQYF.

This clonotype was observed a single time. The genes are TRBV7-2 and TRBJ1-5, with TRBD1 as a possible D gene (6 bases). The CDR3 is made up of 17 amino acids. Looked up from germline, CDR1 is SGHTA and CDR2 is FQGNSA. The V and J ends lost 4 bases and 2 bases respectively, with 18 bases between them. The CDR3 loop reads CASSSHKGEIGNQPQHF. DNA for the CDR3: TGTGCCAGCAGCTCCCATAAGGGGGAAATTGGCAATCAGCCCCAGCATTTT.

A word on this clonotype: Here the CDR3 omits its conserved ending phenylalanine or tryptophan, so a read error is the likely source. The CDR3 reads CSVASGTSGSEQYL. DNA for the CDR3: TGCAGCGTTGCCTCCGGGACTAGCGGGTCTGAGCAGTACTTA. The gene calls are TRBV29-1 and TRBJ2-7; 12 bases fit TRBD2. After removal of 4 bases from V and 7 bases from J, the junction contained 8 bases not matched to a gene. The CDR3 contains 14 residues. CDR1 and CDR2 (germline): SQVTM, ANQGSEA.

The chain has TRBV19 and TRBJ2-3; 7 bases are a match to TRBD1. J gave up 3 bases and V 4 bases, and 7 bases lay outside the gene matches. CDR1 and CDR2 from the germline V gene are LNHDA and SQIVND (reference sequence). CDR3 size: 15 residues. DNA for the CDR3: TGTGCCAGTAGTACCCGGGGACAGCGAACAGATACGCAGTATTTT. This codes for CASSTRGQRTDTQYF.

The chain has TRBV6-6 and TRBJ1-3; tentative D call: TRBD1 (5 bases). The V gene lost 2 bases and the J gene lost 0 bases, with 11 bases spanning the gap. CDR3 size: 16 residues. Germline V gene lookup returns CDR1 MNHNY and CDR2 SVGAGI (reference sequence). Written as DNA, the CDR3 is TGTGCCAGCAGTTACCGGGACGGATACTCTGGAAACACCATATATTTT. Its translation: CASSYRDGYSGNTIYF.

CDR3 DNA sequence: TGTGCCAGCAGCCCCAAGACAGGGGGCTCCATAAACTATGAGCAGTTCTTC. Protein: CASSPKTGGSINYEQFF. The V call is TRBV7-4, the J call TRBJ2-1; 10 bases map to TRBD1. CDR1 SGHVT and CDR2 SQSDAQ come from the germline V gene. The CDR3 length is 17 residues. The junction had 15 bases not matched to a gene; V was cut back by 5 bases and J by 8 bases. The full variable domain, its missing parts supplied by reference TRBV7-4 and TRBJ2-1, is GAGVSQSPRYKVAKRGRDVALRCDSISGHVTLYWYRQTLGQGSEVLTYSQSDAQRDKSGRPSGRFSAERPERSVSTLKIQRTEQGDSAVYLCASSPKTGGSINYEQFFGPGTRLTVL.

The rearrangement uses TRBV5-4 and TRBJ1-1; no clear D gene. Germline CDR1 and CDR2: SGHNT and YYREEE (reference sequence). V lost 1 base to trimming and J lost 1 base, with 8 bases between them. The CDR3 runs 14 residues. The CDR3 sequence: CASSLLSENTEAFF. CDR3 bases: TGTGCCAGCAGCTTGTTATCGGAGAACACTGAAGCTTTCTTT.

There are a few counts of this clonotype. The V gene is TRBV11-2, the J gene TRBJ2-3; 7 bases are a match to TRBD1. Looked up from germline, CDR1 is SGHAT and CDR2 is FQNNGV. The J segment lost 5 bases and the V segment lost 5 bases, leaving 10 bases of the junction unmatched. This CDR3 comprises 15 residues. CDR3 coding DNA: TGTGCCAGCAGCCCAACGGACAGGCCAGGAGATACGCAGTATTTT. It is translated as CASSPTDRPGDTQYF.

This clonotype was counted between two and nine times. This chain links TRBV7-6 with TRBJ2-1; 8 nucleotides agree with TRBD1. Germline V gene sequence: CDR1 SGHVS, CDR2 FNYEAQ. This CDR3 contains 13 residues. With V trimmed by 3 bases and J by 8 bases, 3 bases remained unmatched. CDR3 bases: TGTGCCAGCAGCTTTATACAGGGGGATGAGCAGTTCTTC. Translation gives CASSFIQGDEQFF.

In its sample, this clonotype was seen a few times. V usage is TRBV7-9 and J usage is TRBJ2-7; tentatively, D is TRBD2 (5 bases). V was shortened by 5 bases and J by 3 bases, with 17 bases between the two germline ends. The V gene's germline CDR1 is SEHNR and CDR2 FQNEAQ (reference sequence). There are 15 residues in the CDR3. In DNA form, the CDR3 reads TGTGCCAGCAGCCCTCCTGGGCTAGCTAACTACGAGCAGTACTTC. Translation: CASSPPGLANYEQYF.

The chain links TRBV11-2 to TRBJ2-3, with 13 bases lining up with TRBD2. Germline CDR1 is SGHAT and CDR2 is FQNNGV. The junction had 9 bases not matched to a gene; V was cut back by 4 bases and J by 5 bases. This CDR3 has 17 residues. The CDR3 region is CASSSSRTSGGEDTQYF. CDR3 sequence (DNA): TGTGCCAGCAGCTCCTCCCGAACTAGCGGGGGGGAAGATACGCAGTATTTT.

The V call is TRBV20-1, the J call TRBJ2-7; 8 bases are shared with TRBD1. Trimming took 4 bases from V and 0 from J; bases not matched to a gene: 2. Germline values: CDR1 DFQATT, CDR2 SNEGSKA (reference sequence). CDR3 length: 13 amino acids. The CDR3 coding sequence is TGCAGTGCTACCACAGGGGGCTCCTACGAGCAGTACTTC. Protein product: CSATTGGSYEQYF.

This clonotype has more than one count but fewer than ten. The genes are TRBV27 and TRBJ2-7; 10 bases fit TRBD1. Germline V gene lookup returns CDR1 MNHEY and CDR2 SMNVEV (reference sequence). This CDR3 is 16 amino acids long. V dropped 5 bases and J dropped 0; count of bases not matched to a gene: 7. The CDR3 loop reads CASSGPGQGNSYEQYF. The CDR3 DNA reads as TGTGCCAGCAGTGGCCCGGGACAGGGGAACTCCTACGAGCAGTACTTC.

The CDR3 is CASSQVWKEHNSPLHF. The CDR3 DNA sequence: TGCGCCAGCAGCCAAGTGTGGAAAGAACATAATTCACCCCTCCACTTT. V and J are TRBV4-1 and TRBJ1-6; no clear D. The germline V gene has CDR1 MGHRA and CDR2 YSYEKL. With 1 base removed from V and 5 bases from J, the gap between germline ends came to 12 bases. The CDR3 runs 16 residues.

This chain uses TRBV10-3 with TRBJ2-1; D might be TRBD2 (6 bases). The CDR3 is 13 residues long. Per the germline V gene, CDR1 is ENHRY and CDR2 is SYGVKD. Trimming stripped 10 bases from V and 8 bases from J, with 18 bases between. The CDR3 nucleotides read TGTGCCACCGAGCGACGTCGCGGGGATGAGCAGTTCTTC. It codes for CATERRRGDEQFF.

This rearrangement joins TRBV24-1 to TRBJ2-2; unclear D gene. V was shortened by 1 base and J by 0 bases, with 11 bases between the two germline ends. Germline values: CDR1 KGHDR, CDR2 SFDVKD. CDR3 length equals 17 residues. CDR3: CATSDLIQPANTGELFF. The CDR3 DNA reads as TGTGCCACCAGTGATTTAATCCAGCCCGCGAACACCGGGGAGCTGTTTTTT.